The 8 T cell receptor beta chains below come from one sample, sequenced in a study of shared clonotypes between healthy human individuals (dated by TCRdb to the early 2020s). Libraries were made using the immunoSEQ multiplex PCR assay. TCRdb holds this immuneACCESS table with in-frame rearrangements only. Some clones are missing; in checked studies, unresolved V genes explain under half, and the rest has no known cause. The sample table contains roughly 2.5 million clones; only one count was recorded for approximately 94% of them. The ten largest account for over 0.12% of the sample. Sample: naive CD4+ T cells sorted from blood. The cell subset or site label, read with the paper, signifies: CD45RA+ positively selected. The receptors were sampled from a man in his late teens or twenties in good health.

The chain joins TRBV27 to TRBJ2-2; D is undetermined. With 2 bases removed from V and 1 base from J, the gap between germline ends came to 8 bases. This CDR3 is 15 amino acids long. Per germline, CDR1 MNHEY and CDR2 SMNVEV (reference sequence). The CDR3 nucleotides are TGTGCCAGCAGTTTAAGCAGGTTGAACACCGGGGAGCTGTTTTTT. It codes for CASSLSRLNTGELFF.

This clone has only one observation. The chain recombines TRBV18 with TRBJ2-3; 8 positions agree with TRBD2. There are 14 residues in the CDR3. In germline, CDR1 is KGHSH, CDR2 LQKENI. V lost 4 bases and J lost 6; bases outside the gene matches: 6. The CDR3, as DNA: TGTGCCAGCTCACGAGCGGGGGAGGTGGATACGCAGTATTTT. It specifies CASSRAGEVDTQYF.

This clone was recorded only once. This sequence joins TRBV28 and TRBJ1-2, with a tentative D call TRBD1 (6 bases). Trimming cost V 6 bases and J 4 bases, with 12 bases left between them. The CDR3 runs 13 residues. Germline values: CDR1 MDHEN, CDR2 SYDVKM. This CDR3 reads CASSYTGIYGYTF. CDR3 nucleotides: TGTGCCAGCAGCTATACAGGGATCTATGGCTACACCTTC.

The chain recombines TRBV27 with TRBJ2-7; TRBD1 agrees at 7 bases. This CDR3 has 14 amino acids. V lost 5 bases, J lost 3 bases, and 7 bases stayed unmatched. CDR1 and CDR2 from the germline V gene are MNHEY and SMNVEV (reference sequence). CDR3 coding DNA: TGTGCCAGCAGTGACAGGGCGGAAAACTACGAGCAGTACTTC. Translated: CASSDRAENYEQYF.

The rearrangement links TRBV30 to TRBJ2-2; 9 bases line up with TRBD2. The V segment lost 1 base and the J segment 5 bases; nucleotides outside the gene matches: 5. The CDR3 runs 15 residues. Germline V gene sequence: CDR1 GTSNPN, CDR2 SVGIG (reference sequence). In DNA form, the CDR3 reads TGTGCCTGGAGTGGCGGGACTAGCCGGACCGGGGAGCTGTTTTTT. Translated: CAWSGGTSRTGELFF.

The V call is TRBV5-1, the J call TRBJ2-1, with 9 bases aligning to TRBD2. The CDR3 totals 16 residues. V lost 0 bases and J lost 2; bases outside the gene matches: 3. Germline-derived CDR1 and CDR2 are SGHRS and YFSETQ. In DNA, the CDR3 is TGCGCCAGCAGCTTGGGAGGCGGGAGGGCCTACAATGAGCAGTTCTTC. Its protein is CASSLGGGRAYNEQFF.

This clone appeared a single time. Other DNA sequences from this sample encode an identical CDR3 as well. The rearrangement joins TRBV9 to TRBJ2-7; D ambiguous. Germline assignment: CDR1 SGDLS and CDR2 YYNGEE. V was shortened by 4 bases and J by 1 base, with 9 bases between the two germline ends. CDR3 length: 13 amino acids. DNA for the CDR3: TGTGCCAGCAGCCCTGACGGATCCTACGAGCAGTACTTC. As protein: CASSPDGSYEQYF.

V gene TRBV7-9 combines with J gene TRBJ2-5, with 7 bases aligning to TRBD1. The last part of the DNA fits TRBJ2-7 better; the J call may be wrong. Germline CDR1 and CDR2: SEHNR and FQNEAQ (reference sequence). This CDR3 region has 12 residues. The CDR3 loop is CASSFTGAEQYF. Here the CDR3 DNA reads TGTGCCAGCAGCTTTACAGGGGCCGAGCAGTACTTC.